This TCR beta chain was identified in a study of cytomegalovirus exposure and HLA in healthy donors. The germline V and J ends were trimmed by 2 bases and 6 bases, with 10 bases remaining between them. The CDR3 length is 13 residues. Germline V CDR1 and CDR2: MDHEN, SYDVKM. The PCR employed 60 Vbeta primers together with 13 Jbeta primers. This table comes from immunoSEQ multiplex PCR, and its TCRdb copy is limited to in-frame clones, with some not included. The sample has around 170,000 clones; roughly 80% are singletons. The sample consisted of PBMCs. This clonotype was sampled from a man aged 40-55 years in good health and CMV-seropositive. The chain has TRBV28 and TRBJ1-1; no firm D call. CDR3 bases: TGTGCCAGCAGTTTAGGCCTCCGGGCTGAAGCTTTCTTT. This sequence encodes CASSLGLRAEAFF.